This note documents a single T cell receptor beta chain sequence. Per the germline V gene, CDR1 is MDHEN and CDR2 is SYDVKM. The CDR3 is 16 residues long. V was pared by 1 base and J by 9 bases, with 19 bases between. This record belongs to a study of blood T cell repertoires in COVID-19. Here immunoSEQ multiplex PCR was the method, and the copy in TCRdb shows in-frame clones only, minus some. The sample holds about 220,000 clones, 82% seen once. The genes are TRBV28 and TRBJ2-1, with unresolved D. This TCR was recovered from a woman in her 70s with COVID-19, enrolled during active disease. The sequenced material came from peripheral blood. In DNA form, the CDR3 reads TGTGCCAGCAGTTTATCCGGATTTTTTAAGCCAGGTGAGCAGTTCTTC. Translation gives CASSLSGFFKPGEQFF.